One sample yielded the 12 T cell receptor beta chains listed below, sequenced in a study of blood T cell repertoires in COVID-19. Generated by immunoSEQ multiplex PCR, the TCRdb table keeps only in-frame clones and is missing some. The sample comprises more than 95,000 clones, 81% of which are singletons, and 3.8% rests with the top ten. The specimen sequenced was peripheral blood. These TCRs come from a woman aged 45 to 65 with acute or convalescent COVID-19.

This chain links TRBV5-1 with TRBJ1-1, with D possibly matching TRBD1 (5 bases). The CDR3 is 15 residues long. Germline V lookup: CDR1 SGHRS, CDR2 YFSETQ. The germline V and J ends were trimmed by 5 bases and 1 base, with 15 bases remaining between them. CDR3 nucleotides: TGCGCCAGCAGTTCCCGGGACGGGGGGAACACTGAAGCTTTCTTT. As protein: CASSSRDGGNTEAFF. Filled out from reference TRBV5-1 and TRBJ1-1, the complete variable domain reads KAGVTQTPRYLIKTRGQQVTLSCSPISGHRSVSWYQQTPGQGLQFLFEYFSETQRNKGNFPGRFSGRQFSNSRSEMNVSTLELGDSALYLCASSSRDGGNTEAFFGQGTRLTVV.

This clone appeared a single time. The chain couples TRBV20-1 to TRBJ2-7; TRBD2 matches 7 bases. The CDR3 spans 11 residues. Germline V CDR1 and CDR2: DFQATT, SNEGSKA (reference sequence). CDR3 nucleotides: TGCAGCCTTAGCGGGCTCTACGAGCAGTACTTC. Residues: CSLSGLYEQYF.

V and J are TRBV20-1 and TRBJ1-1; the D is unclear. The germline CDR1 and CDR2 sequences are DFQATT and SNEGSKA (reference sequence). Trimming took off 5 bases at V and 3 bases at J, with 7 bases between the two ends. This CDR3 comprises 11 residues. CDR3 sequence reads: CSARRDTEAFF. The CDR3 coding sequence is TGCAGTGCTCGGAGGGACACTGAAGCTTTCTTT.

V and J are TRBV3-1 (or the pseudogene TRBV3-2) and TRBJ2-1; D is ambiguous. CDR3 size: 12 residues. Germline V lookup: CDR1 LGHDT, CDR2 YNNKEL (reference sequence). The V and J ends lost 4 bases and 4 bases respectively, with 5 bases between them. In DNA, the CDR3 is TGTGCCAGCAGCCTCGGTTACAATGAGCAGTTCTTC. Encoded protein: CASSLGYNEQFF.

The J gene is TRBJ1-1, the V gene TRBV18, with D maybe TRBD1 (5 bases). Germline values: CDR1 KGHSH, CDR2 LQKENI. The CDR3 is 18 residues long. Deletions cut 4 bases from V and 11 bases from J, with 32 bases between. CDR3 DNA sequence: TGTGCCAGCTCACGTGTACACCCGACAGCATCCACTCAGTCGAAGGCTTTCTTT. Its translation: CASSRVHPTASTQSKAFF.

The rearrangement links TRBV19 to TRBJ2-5, with 11 bases fitting TRBD1. Germline-derived CDR1 and CDR2 are LNHDA and SQIVND (reference sequence). This CDR3 region has 15 residues. Trimming took 6 bases from V and 0 from J; bases not matched to a gene: 3. This chain's CDR3 is CASRGTGGNQETQYF. The CDR3 nucleotides are TGTGCCAGTAGGGGGACAGGGGGTAACCAAGAGACCCAGTACTTC. Together with reference TRBV19 and TRBJ2-5, the CDR3 gives the full variable domain: DGGITQSPKYLFRKEGQNVTLSCEQNLNHDAMYWYRQDPGQGLRLIYYSQIVNDFQKGDIAEGYSVSREKKESFPLTVTSAQKNPTAFYLCASRGTGGNQETQYFGPGTRLLVL.

With regard to this clone: Other nucleotide sequences from this sample produce the same CDR3. This rearrangement joins TRBV5-1 to TRBJ1-2; 7 nucleotides agree with TRBD1. CDR3 length: 13 amino acids. V gave up 4 bases and J gave up 4 bases; unmatched junction bases: 4. Germline CDR1 SGHRS, CDR2 YFSETQ. The CDR3 nucleotides are TGCGCCAGCAGCGAAGACAGGGCCTATGGCTACACCTTC. Its protein is CASSEDRAYGYTF.

The gene calls are TRBV5-4 and TRBJ1-4, with TRBD1 identical over 10 bases. Losses at the gene ends were 4 bases for V and 13 bases for J; bases not matched to a gene: 7. This CDR3 region has 13 residues. Germline CDR1 reads SGHNT; CDR2 reads YYREEE (reference sequence). The CDR3 reads CASSLNRDRGLFF. CDR3 bases: TGTGCCAGCAGCCTCAACCGGGACAGGGGACTGTTTTTT. Complete variable domain (other parts from reference TRBV5-4 and TRBJ1-4): ETGVTQSPTHLIKTRGQQVTLRCSSQSGHNTVSWYQQALGQGPQFIFQYYREEENGRGNFPPRFSGLQFPNYSSELNVNALELDDSALYLCASSLNRDRGLFFGSGTQLSVL.

The chain is built from TRBV5-6 and TRBJ2-5, with a weak D call TRBD1 (5 bases). V gave up 4 bases and J gave up 5 bases, with 12 bases separating them. The germline V gene encodes CDR1 SGHDT and CDR2 YYEEEE. The CDR3 totals 13 residues. This chain's CDR3 is CASSPGQGETQYF. As DNA, the CDR3 is TGTGCCAGCAGCCCTGGACAAGGCGAGACCCAGTACTTC.

This clone was seen a few times. The V and J genes are TRBV7-2 and TRBJ2-3; TRBD2 aligns across 7 bases. CDR1 is SGHTA and CDR2 is FQGNSA in the germline V gene. This CDR3 spans 16 amino acids. V lost 4 bases to trimming and J lost 2 bases; unmatched junction nucleotides: 9. This CDR3 is CASSSTSSWVTDTQYF. Here the CDR3 DNA reads TGTGCCAGCAGCTCGACTAGCAGTTGGGTCACAGATACGCAGTATTTT.

The chain couples TRBV28 to TRBJ2-2; D not resolved. The germline V gene has CDR1 MDHEN and CDR2 SYDVKM. Trimming took off 8 bases at V and 2 bases at J, with 9 bases between the two ends. The CDR3 spans 13 residues. In DNA form, the CDR3 reads TGTGCCAGCGTTTTCAGAAACACCGGGGAGCTGTTTTTT. Translating gives CASVFRNTGELFF.

J is TRBJ1-5 and V is TRBV7-8, with 10 bases identical to TRBD1. The V and J ends lost 0 bases and 7 bases, in that order; junction bases with no gene match: 6. The CDR3 consists of 16 residues. Looked up from germline, CDR1 is SGHVS and CDR2 is FQNEAQ. The CDR3 protein is CASSLARDRGQQPQHF. The CDR3 DNA reads as TGTGCCAGCAGCTTAGCGCGAGACAGGGGGCAACAGCCCCAGCATTTT.